This passage covers 28 T cell receptor beta chains from one sample sequenced in a study of CD8+ T cells in alopecia areata (dated 2018 in TCRdb). The time point label for this specimen denotes: baseline before oral tofacitinib. Library method: the immunoSEQ multiplex PCR assay. RNA was extracted from all samples and reverse transcribed into cDNA, which served as template for TCR sequencing. TCRdb limited this immuneACCESS table to in-frame rearrangements with V and J called. A share of clones is missing; checked studies link under half to unresolved V genes, and the rest is unexplained. Counted in this sample were some 150,000 clones; around half of them appeared once. 15% to 20% of the sample lies in the top ten. Sequencing was performed on CD8+ T cells sorted from blood, taken at week 0. These receptors were taken from a human donor with alopecia areata.

V gene TRBV6-5 combines with J gene TRBJ2-7, with 7 bases matching TRBD1. The CDR3 runs to 15 residues. The junction had 10 bases not matched to a gene; V was cut back by 6 bases and J by 2 bases. The germline CDR1 and CDR2 sequences are MNHEY and SVGAGI. CDR3 residues: CASSPGQRWAYEQYF. The DNA for the CDR3 is TGTGCCAGCAGCCCGGGACAGCGGTGGGCCTACGAGCAGTACTTC.

V and J are TRBV7-9 and TRBJ2-5; tentatively, D is TRBD1 (7 bases). V lost 5 bases and J lost 2, with 18 bases in between. The V gene's germline CDR1 is SEHNR and CDR2 FQNEAQ (reference sequence). This CDR3 region has 16 residues. The CDR3 region has the DNA TGTGCCAGCAGCGAAGACAGGGCGGGGTATCAAGAGACCCAGTACTTC. It translates to CASSEDRAGYQETQYF.

The CDR3 nucleotides are TGTGCCAGCAGTTTATATTCGGGACAGGCGAAGTACGAGCAGTACTTC. It translates to CASSLYSGQAKYEQYF. The chain recombines TRBV27 with TRBJ2-7; 8 bases map to TRBD1. CDR1 and CDR2 from the germline V gene are MNHEY and SMNVEV (reference sequence). There are 16 residues in the CDR3. V lost 1 base, J lost 4 bases, and 9 bases stayed unmatched.

V and J are TRBV29-1 and TRBJ2-7, with D maybe TRBD1 (6 bases). This CDR3 is 13 amino acids long. V was pared by 6 bases and J by 1 base, with 13 bases between. Germline loops: CDR1 SQVTM, CDR2 ANQGSEA. In DNA, the CDR3 is TGCAGCGTGACTGAGACAGGATCCTACGAGCAGTACTTC. Translating gives CSVTETGSYEQYF.

CDR3 sequence reads: CASSLGSEAFF. DNA for the CDR3: TGTGCCAGCAGCTTGGGATCTGAAGCTTTCTTT. V is TRBV5-6 and J is TRBJ1-1; unclear D gene. The CDR3 totals 11 residues. The germline CDR1 and CDR2 sequences are SGHDT and YYEEEE. Trimming took 0 bases from V and 6 from J, leaving 3 bases between them.

The chain carries TRBV13 and TRBJ2-7; D might be TRBD1 (5 bases). Germline V CDR1 and CDR2: PRHDT, FYEKMQ (reference sequence). The V end lost 2 bases, the J end lost 5 bases, and 13 bases lay between the germline ends. The CDR3 is made up of 14 amino acids. DNA for the CDR3: TGTGCCAGCAGCTTATTCCAGGGCTCGAACGAGCAGTACTTC. This translates into CASSLFQGSNEQYF.

The CDR3 spells CSVVTGREQFF. The DNA for the CDR3 is TGCAGCGTTGTTACGGGTAGGGAGCAGTTCTTC. The chain links TRBV29-1 to TRBJ2-1, with D uncertain. CDR3 length equals 11 residues. Trimming took 4 bases from V and 10 from J, leaving 11 bases between them. Germline V gives CDR1 SQVTM, CDR2 ANQGSEA.

This chain links TRBV7-6 with TRBJ1-6; 9 bases are shared with TRBD1. The CDR3 is made up of 14 amino acids. Germline lookup yields CDR1 SGHVS and CDR2 FNYEAQ. Trimming removed 5 bases from V and 17 bases from J; junction bases left unmatched: 13. The CDR3 region is CASSVSTTGGFVHF. The CDR3, as DNA: TGTGCCAGCAGCGTATCGACGACAGGGGGATTCGTCCACTTT.

The chain uses TRBV23-1 and TRBJ1-2, with a tentative D call TRBD1 (5 bases). TRBV23-1 has ORF status, its function being uncertain. The CDR3 spans 13 residues. V was trimmed by 9 bases and J by 8 bases, leaving 19 bases between them. This CDR3 is CASRRGDPQGYTF. CDR3 bases: TGCGCCAGTCGCCGAGGGGACCCCCAGGGCTACACCTTC.

This rearrangement joins TRBV7-2 to TRBJ2-2; TRBD1 matches at 10 bases. The V segment lost 3 bases and the J segment 4 bases; nucleotides outside the gene matches: 14. CDR3 size: 19 residues. Germline V gene sequence: CDR1 SGHTA, CDR2 FQGNSA. The CDR3 nucleotides are TGTGCCAGCAGCTTGTATAAGAATAGACAGGGGGCGGTCACCGGGGAGCTGTTTTTT. Its translation is CASSLYKNRQGAVTGELFF.

V and J are TRBV6-6 and TRBJ2-2; D unresolved. The ends were cut back, 0 bases at V and 7 bases at J, with 6 bases in the middle. The CDR3 extends over 13 amino acids. Germline V gene sequence: CDR1 MNHNY, CDR2 SVGAGI (reference sequence). Written as DNA, the CDR3 is TGTGCCAGCAGTTACTCGGTCGACGGGGAGCTGTTTTTT. Translated: CASSYSVDGELFF.

This chain joins TRBV6-5 and TRBJ2-3; D remains ambiguous. The CDR3 contains 14 residues. The V and J ends lost 6 bases and 1 base respectively, with 11 bases between them. CDR1 and CDR2 (germline): MNHEY, SVGAGI. Written as DNA, the CDR3 is TGTGCCAGCAGCCCACGTTGGGGCACAGATACGCAGTATTTT. Translation: CASSPRWGTDTQYF.

V is TRBV16 and J is TRBJ1-4, with D uncertain. Germline loops: CDR1 KGHSY, CDR2 FQNENV. V lost 3 bases and J lost 3, with 8 bases in between. This CDR3 has 14 amino acids. CDR3 protein: CASSQASANEKLFF. CDR3 DNA: TGTGCCAGCAGCCAGGCCAGCGCTAATGAAAAACTGTTTTTT.

The chain carries TRBV9 and TRBJ1-2, with 11 bases matching TRBD1. With V trimmed by 4 bases and J by 8 bases, 1 base remained unmatched. From germline, CDR1 is SGDLS and CDR2 YYNGEE. The CDR3 covers 12 residues. The CDR3 loop is CASSRTGGGYTF. Here the CDR3 DNA reads TGTGCCAGCAGCCGGACAGGGGGCGGCTACACCTTC.

The chain employs TRBV6-5 and TRBJ2-3; D tentatively reads TRBD1 or TRBD2 (5 bases each). Germline V gives CDR1 MNHEY, CDR2 SVGAGI. V was cut by 6 bases and J by 4 bases, with 11 bases left in between. This CDR3 region has 13 residues. The CDR3 region is CASSLGTSDTQYF. CDR3 DNA sequence: TGTGCCAGCAGCCTCGGGACGTCAGATACGCAGTATTTT.

This chain links TRBV9 with TRBJ1-2, with D uncertain. Germline loops: CDR1 SGDLS, CDR2 YYNGEE. V was trimmed by 0 bases and J by 4 bases, leaving 4 bases between them. The CDR3 has 12 residues. Here the CDR3 DNA reads TGTGCCAGCAGCGTAGACGGCTATGGCTACACCTTC. Its translation: CASSVDGYGYTF.

This clone showed up just a few times. V gene TRBV7-9 combines with J gene TRBJ2-1; D unclear. V was pared by 4 bases and J by 8 bases, with 18 bases between. CDR3 length equals 15 residues. Germline V CDR1 and CDR2: SEHNR, FQNEAQ (reference sequence). The chain's CDR3 is CASSSREWADDEQFF. As DNA, the CDR3 is TGTGCCAGCAGCTCCCGTGAATGGGCCGACGATGAGCAGTTCTTC.

This clone was counted a single time. This chain uses TRBV6-5 with TRBJ1-1, with no clear D. V was shortened by 4 bases and J by 11 bases, with 17 bases between the two germline ends. In germline, CDR1 is MNHEY, CDR2 SVGAGI. There are 13 residues in the CDR3. Written as DNA, the CDR3 is TGTGCCAGCAGTTTAGGCGGGCCCATAGGGGCTTTCTTT. It translates to CASSLGGPIGAFF.

This clone appeared once. The junction differs from germline at one of its ends, possibly a read error. The chain carries TRBV5-6 and TRBJ1-2, with TRBD1 matching over 9 bases. CDR1 SGHDT and CDR2 YYEEEE come from the germline V gene. CDR3 size: 12 residues. Written as DNA, the CDR3 is TGTGCCAGCAGCTTGGGAGGGGACAGGGCCCCCTTC. Amino acid sequence: CASSLGGDRAPF.

Remarks on this clone: The junction shows a germline mismatch at one end, possibly a read error. The chain is built from TRBV14 and TRBJ2-3; D gene uncertain. The germline V gene encodes CDR1 SGHDN and CDR2 FVKESK. The CDR3 loop spans 12 amino acids. CDR3 sequence (DNA): TGTGCCAGCTCCCTTAGCAGAGATACGCAGTATTTT. Amino acids: CASSLSRDTQYF. Variable domain in full (rest from reference TRBV14 and TRBJ2-3): EAGVTQFPSHSVIEKGQTVTLRCDPISGHDNLYWYRRVMGKEIKFLLHFVKESKQDESGMPNNRFLAERTGGTYSTLKVQPAELEDSGVYFCASSLSRDTQYFGPGTRLTVL.

This clone appeared a few times. The gene calls are TRBV4-3 and TRBJ2-1, with TRBD2 identical over 7 bases. This CDR3 contains 17 residues. CDR1 LGHNA and CDR2 YSLEER come from the germline V gene. V shed 0 bases and J 4 bases; nucleotides not matched to a gene: 9. The CDR3 sequence: CASSQEPLAGEYNEQFF. CDR3 nucleotides: TGCGCCAGCAGCCAAGAACCCCTGGCGGGGGAATACAATGAGCAGTTCTTC.

This clone was counted a few times. The J gene is TRBJ1-2, the V gene TRBV29-1; 7 bases match TRBD1. The CDR3 length is 12 residues. With V trimmed by 6 bases and J by 6 bases, 7 bases remained unmatched. CDR1 and CDR2 from the germline V gene are SQVTM and ANQGSEA. CDR3 bases: TGCAGCGTCCCAAGGACAGGTGATGGCTACACCTTC. This gives the protein CSVPRTGDGYTF.

The chain couples TRBV29-1 to TRBJ1-2; 7 bases map to TRBD1. CDR3 length: 12 amino acids. V was pared by 3 bases and J by 6 bases, with 4 bases of the junction left unmatched. Germline V lookup: CDR1 SQVTM, CDR2 ANQGSEA. The DNA of the CDR3 is TGCAGCGTTGAGGGACAGCAAAATGGCTACACCTTC. Protein sequence: CSVEGQQNGYTF.

V is TRBV29-1 and J is TRBJ1-2; no clear D gene. Per germline, CDR1 SQVTM and CDR2 ANQGSEA. The V end lost 6 bases, the J end lost 0 bases, and 11 bases lay between the germline ends. The CDR3 consists of 13 residues. The CDR3: CSVDRLSNYGYTF. The CDR3 bases are TGCAGCGTGGACCGACTTTCTAACTATGGCTACACCTTC.

Worth noting for this clone: At one boundary the junction diverges from the germline segment, which might be a read error. The gene calls are TRBV29-1 and TRBJ2-1; D assignment may be TRBD1 or TRBD2 (5 bases each). Germline loops: CDR1 SQVTM, CDR2 ANQGSEA. The CDR3 is 14 amino acids. The CDR3 sequence: CSVEVRAASGEQFF. Written as DNA, the CDR3 is TGCAGCGTCGAAGTCAGGGCGGCGAGCGGTGAGCAGTTCTTC.

The chain uses TRBV19 and TRBJ2-7; D is possibly TRBD2 (5 bases). V lost 4 bases, J lost 7 bases, and 11 bases lay in between. This CDR3 contains 12 residues. Germline V gene lookup returns CDR1 LNHDA and CDR2 SQIVND (reference sequence). In DNA form, the CDR3 reads TGTGCCAGTAGTACCCCTGGACTGGAGCAGTACTTC. This sequence encodes CASSTPGLEQYF.

This clone occurred a few times. The rearrangement joins TRBV10-1 to TRBJ2-3; D not resolved. V was trimmed by 2 bases and J by 1 base, leaving 7 bases between them. The CDR3 loop spans 14 amino acids. Germline V gene data show CDR1 as WNHNN and CDR2 as SYGVQD (reference sequence). For the CDR3, the DNA is TGCGCCAGCAGTGAGGCAGGTCGCACAGATACGCAGTATTTT. Residues: CASSEAGRTDTQYF.

For the CDR3, the DNA is TGCAGCGTTGTGCAGCCGGGGCCCTTCGAGCAGTACTTC. Its protein is CSVVQPGPFEQYF. The chain employs TRBV29-1 and TRBJ2-5; D might be TRBD1 or TRBD2, each matching 5 bases. The tail of the sequence fits TRBJ2-7 better, so the J call may be wrong. This CDR3 comprises 13 residues. CDR1 and CDR2 from the germline V gene are SQVTM and ANQGSEA.